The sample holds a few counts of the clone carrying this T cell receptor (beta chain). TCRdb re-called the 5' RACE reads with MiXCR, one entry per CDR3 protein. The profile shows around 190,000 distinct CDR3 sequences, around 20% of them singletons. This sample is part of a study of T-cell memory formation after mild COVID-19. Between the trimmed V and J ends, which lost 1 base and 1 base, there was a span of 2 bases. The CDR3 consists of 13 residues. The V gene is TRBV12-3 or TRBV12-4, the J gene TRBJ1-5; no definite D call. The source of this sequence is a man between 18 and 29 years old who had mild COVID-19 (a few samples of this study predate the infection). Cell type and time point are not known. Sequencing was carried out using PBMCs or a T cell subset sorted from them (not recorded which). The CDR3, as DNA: TGTGCCAGCAGTTTAGAGAGCAATCAGCCCCAGCATTTT. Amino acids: CASSLESNQPQHF.